A single sample is the source of the 17 T cell receptor beta chains below, sequenced in a study of T-cell reconstitution after alpha-beta-depleted transplantation in children. The authors prepared the TCRbeta library with unique molecular identifiers. TCRdb reprocessed the PCR reads with MiXCR, giving one entry per CDR3 protein. In the table there are over 150,000 distinct CDR3 sequences, around 10% of which are singletons. Sequencing used PBMCs, obtained before TCRalphabeta/CD19-depleted stem cell transplant. The receptors here all came from a boy aged 2-9 years with acute myeloid leukemia, due to receive a stem cell transplant.

This clonotype was counted ten times or more. J is TRBJ1-5 and V is TRBV3-1; 9 nucleotides align to TRBD1. The CDR3 consists of 15 residues. Trimming took 4 bases from V and 3 from J; bases not matched to a gene: 4. The germline gives CDR1 LGHDT, CDR2 YNNKEL (reference sequence). The CDR3: CASSPQGAANQPQHF. DNA for the CDR3: TGTGCCAGCAGCCCACAGGGGGCAGCCAATCAGCCCCAGCATTTT.

At least ten counts were recorded for this clonotype. The chain uses TRBV7-9 and TRBJ1-2, with 7 bases that match TRBD1. Per germline, CDR1 SEHNR and CDR2 FQNEAQ (reference sequence). The CDR3 contains 14 residues. V shed 6 bases and J 1 base; nucleotides not matched to a gene: 5. CDR3 sequence reads: CASSRQGGNYGYTF. The CDR3 DNA sequence: TGTGCCAGCAGTCGACAGGGAGGTAACTATGGCTACACCTTC.

This clonotype was recorded at least ten times. The chain employs TRBV12-3 or TRBV12-4 and TRBJ2-4; the D call may be TRBD1 or TRBD2 (5 bases each). V was shortened by 2 bases and J by 3 bases, with 8 bases between the two germline ends. The CDR3 totals 14 residues. CDR3 protein: CASSLWDGKNIQYF. CDR3 coding DNA: TGTGCCAGCAGTTTATGGGACGGCAAAAACATTCAGTACTTC.

This clonotype was seen ten or more times. The V and J genes are TRBV5-1 and TRBJ2-1; the D call may be TRBD1 or TRBD2 (5 bases each). This CDR3 comprises 16 residues. The V end lost 5 bases, the J end lost 4 bases, and 19 bases lay between the germline ends. Germline CDR1 reads SGHRS; CDR2 reads YFSETQ. As DNA, the CDR3 is TGCGCCAGCAGGTCCTATGGGGGACCCCAATACAATGAGCAGTTCTTC. It codes for CASRSYGGPQYNEQFF.

This clonotype was seen at least ten times. The chain combines TRBV20-1 with TRBJ1-5, with 9 nucleotides matching TRBD1. Germline CDR1 is DFQATT and CDR2 is SNEGSKA (reference sequence). The V gene end was trimmed by 6 bases and the J gene end by 4 bases; junction bases not matched to a gene: 7. CDR3 length: 14 residues. In nucleotides, the CDR3 is TGCAGTGCGAGGGGACAGGGAGGAAATCAGCCCCAGCATTTT. Translation: CSARGQGGNQPQHF.

The chain employs TRBV11-2 and TRBJ2-1; TRBD2 agrees at 10 bases. CDR1 and CDR2 (germline): SGHAT, FQNNGV. J gave up 3 bases and V 5 bases, and 4 bases lay outside the gene matches. The CDR3 has 15 amino acids. CDR3 sequence reads: CASSSLAGDYNEQFF. CDR3 DNA: TGTGCCAGCAGCAGCCTAGCGGGAGACTACAATGAGCAGTTCTTC.

About this clonotype itself: A much more abundant neighbour one base away suggests this may be a read error. The chain carries TRBV27 and TRBJ2-5, with D perhaps assigned TRBD1 or TRBD2 (6 bases each). The CDR3 is 15 residues long. V was trimmed by 5 bases and J by 4 bases, leaving 17 bases between them. Germline values: CDR1 MNHEY, CDR2 SMNVEV (reference sequence). The CDR3 region is CASSTSLGGLETQYF. In DNA form, the CDR3 reads TGTGCCAGCAGTACCTCCTTAGGGGGGCTAGAGACCCAGTACTTC.

The chain has TRBV6-5 and TRBJ2-2, with D unclear. The ends were cut back, 3 bases at V and 2 bases at J, with 4 bases in the middle. There are 13 residues in the CDR3. Germline assignment: CDR1 MNHEY and CDR2 SVGAGI. The CDR3 DNA reads as TGTGCCAGCAGTTATACTAACACCGGGGAGCTGTTTTTT. Translated, it gives CASSYTNTGELFF.

This clonotype was picked up many times. This sequence joins TRBV12-3 or TRBV12-4 and TRBJ1-6, with a weak D call TRBD1 (6 bases). V was shortened by 7 bases and J by 13 bases, with 17 bases between the two germline ends. This CDR3 is 13 amino acids long. CDR3: CASTFWEGEPLHF. CDR3 bases: TGTGCCAGCACCTTTTGGGAGGGGGAGCCCCTCCACTTT.

This clonotype was found many times. The chain joins TRBV7-2 to TRBJ2-7; 11 bases are shared with TRBD2. The V gene's germline CDR1 is SGHTA and CDR2 FQGNSA. The CDR3 runs to 15 residues. Losses at the gene ends were 5 bases for V and 5 bases for J; bases not matched to a gene: 8. The CDR3 DNA reads as TGTGCCAGCAGCACGACTCTAGCGGGGGGCGACGAGCAGTACGTC. Protein: CASSTTLAGGDEQYV.

This clonotype showed up many times. This rearrangement joins TRBV9 to TRBJ1-2; D might be TRBD1 (5 bases). V was clipped by 0 bases and J by 5 bases, with 11 bases between them. The CDR3 consists of 14 residues. CDR1 and CDR2 (germline): SGDLS, YYNGEE. DNA for the CDR3: TGTGCCAGCAGCGTAGTTTCAGGGCCTTATGGCTACACCTTC. This codes for CASSVVSGPYGYTF.

There are many counts of this clonotype. The chain carries TRBV11-2 and TRBJ2-7, with D possibly matching TRBD2 (6 bases). CDR1 and CDR2 from the germline V gene are SGHAT and FQNNGV. The CDR3 runs to 19 residues. The ends were cut back, 2 bases at V and 7 bases at J, with 30 bases in the middle. CDR3 sequence (DNA): TGTGCCAGCAGCTTATTCTTCGGGGCAATGTCGGGGGAGGATATAGAGCAGTACTTC. Translating it yields CASSLFFGAMSGEDIEQYF.

In this sample, this clonotype turned up many times. This chain connects TRBV12-3 or TRBV12-4 to TRBJ2-1, with 8 bases that match TRBD2. The J segment lost 2 bases and the V segment lost 1 base, leaving 1 base of the junction unmatched. This CDR3 spans 15 amino acids. Written as DNA, the CDR3 is TGTGCCAGCAGTTTAGGCGGGGGGCCCTACAATGAGCAGTTCTTC. It specifies CASSLGGGPYNEQFF.

As to this clonotype: This clone may be a read error of a much larger clone one base away. The rearrangement uses TRBV27 and TRBJ1-1; D not certain. Per the germline V gene, CDR1 is MNHEY and CDR2 is SMNVEV (reference sequence). The CDR3 is made up of 12 amino acids. The CDR3 DNA is TGTGCCAGCAGTTTAGCAGGCCGTGAACCTTTCTTT. Protein sequence: CASSLAGREPFF.

Notes on this clonotype: A much larger clonotype is one base distant, so this may be a read error. The V gene is TRBV7-8, the J gene TRBJ1-1, with TRBD1 identical over 7 bases. CDR1 SGHVS and CDR2 FQNEAQ come from the germline V gene. The CDR3 is made up of 15 amino acids. The CDR3: CAGRPEGAANTEAFF. The CDR3 nucleotides read TGTGCCGGCAGACCAGAGGGGGCCGCAAACACTGAAGCTTTCTTT.

Comments on this clonotype: A much more abundant neighbour one base away suggests this may be a read error. The V call is TRBV20-1, the J call TRBJ1-5; the D is unclear. CDR3 length: 11 amino acids. The V gene's germline CDR1 is DFQATT and CDR2 SNEGSKA (reference sequence). Trimming stripped 1 base from V and 12 bases from J, with 10 bases between. The CDR3, as DNA: TGCAGTGCTAGAGTTGGGTTTATCCAGCATTTT. Translated: CSARVGFIQHF.

This chain connects TRBV4-2 to TRBJ2-2, with a weak D call TRBD2 (7 bases). CDR3 length equals 18 residues. Germline-derived CDR1 and CDR2 are LGHNA and YNFKEQ. V lost 10 bases and J lost 0, with 24 bases in between. CDR3 amino acids: CAMGPGGRGATNTGELFF. CDR3 DNA: TGTGCCATGGGCCCCGGGGGCCGGGGGGCGACGAACACCGGGGAGCTGTTTTTT.